This entry concerns a single T cell receptor beta chain. Its antigen is unknown. The V end lost 5 bases, the J end lost 4 bases, and 16 bases lay between the germline ends. In germline, CDR1 is SQVTM, CDR2 ANQGSEA. The CDR3 extends over 14 amino acids. Data came from immunoSEQ multiplex PCR; TCRdb stores just in-frame clones and leaves some out. The table shows roughly 120,000 clones, with 88% occurring only once. The data were taken from a study of T cell responses to AZD1222 COVID-19 vaccine. The study's findings and limits: CD4 TCRs linked to vaccination spanned spike, dominating at 160-218 and 743-854. It was only 6 or 7 AZD1222 recipients who were seropositive at baseline. The donor group comprised mostly white British people and more females; the analysis possibly underestimated clonal diversity.

The sequence was collected from an adult in good health. The sample here was peripheral blood, taken on day 0 of MenACWY control vaccination. The rearrangement uses TRBV29-1 and TRBJ2-3, with D possibly matching TRBD2 (6 bases). The CDR3 coding sequence is TGCAGCGTTCGGGGGACCGTCCGCGCAGATACGCAGTATTTT. This sequence encodes CSVRGTVRADTQYF.